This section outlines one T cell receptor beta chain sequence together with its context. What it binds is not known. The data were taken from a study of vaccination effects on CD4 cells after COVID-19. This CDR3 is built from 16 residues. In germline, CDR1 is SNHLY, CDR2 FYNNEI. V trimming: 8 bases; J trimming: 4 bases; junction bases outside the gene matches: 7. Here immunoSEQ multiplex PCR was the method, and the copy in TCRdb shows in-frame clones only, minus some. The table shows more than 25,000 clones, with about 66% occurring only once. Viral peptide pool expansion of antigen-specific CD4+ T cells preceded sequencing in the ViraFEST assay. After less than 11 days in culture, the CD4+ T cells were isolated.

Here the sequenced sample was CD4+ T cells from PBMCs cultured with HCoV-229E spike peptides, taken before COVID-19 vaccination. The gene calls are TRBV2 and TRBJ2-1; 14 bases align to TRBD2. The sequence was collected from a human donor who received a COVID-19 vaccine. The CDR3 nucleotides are TGTGCCAGCGGAGGGACTAGCGGGGGCAGGTACAATGAGCAGTTCTTC. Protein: CASGGTSGGRYNEQFF.